These T cell receptor beta chains were read from a single sample in a study of cytomegalovirus exposure and HLA in healthy donors. The data were produced by immunoSEQ multiplex PCR, yet TCRdb's version contains in-frame clones alone and is incomplete. This sample carries some 180,000 clones, 65% to 90% of them seen once, and the ten largest clones take over 2%. The material sequenced was PBMCs. These receptors came from a woman between 50 and 59 years old in good health and CMV-seronegative. CDR3s include the opening cysteine and the closing phenylalanine or tryptophan. A D gene is named only where the DNA matches it firmly. Size is omitted from some rows. Given values are once, few, many or a class for expanded clones.

v_call	j_call	d_call	clone_size	cdr3_aa	cdr3_nt
TRBV29-1	TRBJ2-7	NA	NA	CSVRGVLTYEQYF	TGCAGCGTTAGGGGCGTCCTCACCTACGAGCAGTACTTC
TRBV2	TRBJ1-1	NA	NA	CASSEAPNTEAFF	TGTGCCAGCAGTGAAGCCCCTAACACTGAAGCTTTCTTT
TRBV28	TRBJ2-3	TRBD2	few	CASRTLAGDTDTQYF	TGTGCCAGCAGGACCTTAGCGGGTGACACAGATACGCAGTATTTT
TRBV7-2	TRBJ2-7	NA	few	CASQDISYEQYF	TGTGCCAGTCAGGACATCTCCTACGAGCAGTACTTC
TRBV6-5	TRBJ2-3	TRBD2	NA	CASSYGGSVTDTQYF	TGTGCCAGCAGTTACGGCGGGAGTGTGACAGATACGCAGTATTTT
TRBV30	TRBJ2-1	NA	NA	CAWRTEVVSYNEQFF	TGTGCCTGGAGGACCGAGGTGGTATCCTACAATGAGCAGTTCTTC
TRBV18	TRBJ2-2	TRBD1	NA	CASSPRGSSNTGELFF	TGTGCCAGCTCACCCAGGGGGTCATCGAACACCGGGGAGCTGTTTTTT
TRBV6-4	TRBJ2-3	TRBD1	NA	CASSEQGPTDTQYF	TGTGCCAGCAGTGAACAGGGGCCCACAGATACGCAGTATTTT
TRBV6-6	TRBJ1-3	NA	few	CASNPGSSGNTIYF	TGTGCCAGCAACCCCGGTAGCTCTGGAAACACCATATATTTT
TRBV14	TRBJ1-2	NA	NA	CASSPQSGRTYGYTF	TGTGCCAGCAGCCCCCAGAGCGGCAGGACCTATGGCTACACCTTC
TRBV20-1	TRBJ2-1	TRBD1	NA	CSASTGVGQFF	TGCAGTGCTTCTACAGGGGTAGGGCAGTTCTTC
TRBV7-2	TRBJ2-1	NA	NA	CASSIRQDSYNEQFF	TGTGCCAGCAGCATTCGACAGGACTCCTACAATGAGCAGTTCTTC
TRBV27	TRBJ1-6	NA	NA	CASSIKLTPSRGPNSPLHF	TGTGCCAGCAGTATAAAGCTTACCCCGTCCAGGGGTCCCAATTCACCCCTCCACTTT
TRBV6-5	TRBJ1-2	TRBD1	NA	CASRTGSYGYTF	TGTGCCAGTCGGACAGGGAGCTATGGCTACACCTTC
TRBV5-4	TRBJ2-3	TRBD2	NA	CASSLELAGVDTQYF	TGTGCCAGCAGCTTGGAACTAGCGGGAGTAGATACGCAGTATTTT
TRBV5-1	TRBJ1-3	NA	NA	CASSLDQASGNTIYF	TGCGCCAGCAGCTTGGACCAGGCCTCTGGAAACACCATATATTTT
TRBV7-9	TRBJ1-1	NA	NA	CASSSRGTEAFF	TGTGCCAGCAGCTCAAGAGGCACTGAAGCTTTCTTT
TRBV5-1	TRBJ2-2	NA	NA	CASSPWTLANTGELFF	TGCGCCAGCAGCCCCTGGACTCTAGCGAACACCGGGGAGCTGTTTTTT
TRBV20-1	TRBJ2-1	NA	NA	CSAHYGNEQFF	TGCAGTGCTCACTACGGGAATGAGCAGTTCTTC
TRBV7-9	TRBJ1-2	NA	NA	CASSLASVRAHGYTF	TGTGCCAGCAGCTTAGCGTCAGTCAGGGCTCATGGCTACACCTTC
TRBV7-9	TRBJ1-2	NA	NA	CVGAGWNYGYTF	TGTGTAGGCGCGGGGTGGAACTATGGCTACACCTTC
TRBV5-1	TRBJ2-7	TRBD1	NA	CASSLEDRGTYEQYF	TGCGCCAGCAGCTTGGAGGACAGGGGGACCTACGAGCAGTACTTC
TRBV15	TRBJ1-6	TRBD1	once	CATSRVPTGPNSPLHF	TGTGCCACCAGCAGAGTACCGACAGGGCCTAATTCACCCCTCCACTTT
TRBV27	TRBJ2-7	NA	NA	CASSPSDRQQLSYEQYF	TGTGCCAGCAGCCCAAGCGATAGGCAGCAACTTTCCTACGAGCAGTACTTC
TRBV28	TRBJ2-7	NA	NA	CASSLTGGGLEQYF	TGTGCCAGCAGTTTAACCGGCGGGGGCCTCGAGCAGTACTTC
TRBV5-1	TRBJ2-1	TRBD2	NA	CASSLGSGGVSEQFF	TGCGCCAGCAGCTTGGGGAGCGGGGGGGTAAGTGAGCAGTTCTTC
TRBV5-4	TRBJ1-2	NA	NA	CASSTPGGSYGYTF	TGTGCCAGCAGCACCCCCGGTGGGAGCTATGGCTACACCTTC
TRBV6-1	TRBJ1-1	NA	NA	CASSEGPYLREAFF	TGTGCCAGCAGTGAGGGGCCTTATTTGCGGGAAGCTTTCTTT
TRBV5-8	TRBJ1-2	TRBD1	NA	CASSSTRGQGYTF	TGTGCCAGCAGCTCAACCAGGGGGCAGGGCTACACCTTC
TRBV6-1	TRBJ2-1	TRBD2	NA	CASSGGTSGYSYDEQFF	TGTGCCAGCAGTGGGGGGACTAGCGGCTACTCCTACGATGAGCAGTTCTTC
TRBV9	TRBJ1-5	NA	NA	CASSVGVGGGQPQHF	TGTGCCAGCAGCGTAGGTGTGGGAGGCGGTCAGCCCCAGCATTTT
TRBV12-5	TRBJ1-1	NA	NA	CASGLGQGLMNTEAFF	TGTGCTAGTGGTTTGGGGCAGGGTCTAATGAACACTGAAGCTTTCTTT
TRBV14	TRBJ2-1	TRBD2	NA	CASSQGWTSGSNEQFF	TGTGCCAGCAGCCAGGGCTGGACTAGCGGGAGTAATGAGCAGTTCTTC
TRBV6-5	TRBJ1-1	TRBD1	NA	CASSLLVGGNTEAFF	TGTGCCAGCAGCCTCCTTGTAGGGGGCAACACTGAAGCTTTCTTT
TRBV4-3	TRBJ2-3	TRBD2	once	CASSQSLAEADTQYF	TGCGCCAGCAGCCAATCTCTAGCGGAGGCAGATACGCAGTATTTT
TRBV28	TRBJ1-1	TRBD1	NA	CASSHGQGRWYTEAFF	TGTGCCAGCAGTCACGGACAGGGCAGGTGGTACACTGAAGCTTTCTTT
TRBV6-5	TRBJ2-7	NA	NA	CASSWRSSYEQYF	TGTGCCAGCAGCTGGAGGAGCTCCTACGAGCAGTACTTC
TRBV18	TRBJ1-5	NA	NA	CASSPATGYSNQPQHF	TGTGCCAGCTCACCAGCAACAGGTTATAGCAATCAGCCCCAGCATTTT
TRBV29-1	TRBJ2-3	TRBD2	NA	CSVGPLTGGENTQYF	TGCAGCGTTGGGCCGTTAACGGGAGGGGAGAATACGCAGTATTTT
TRBV5-1	TRBJ1-1	NA	once	CASSYRNTEAFF	TGCGCCAGCAGCTACAGAAACACTGAAGCTTTCTTT
TRBV28	TRBJ2-3	TRBD2	NA	CASSKSFRTSGSTDTQYF	TGTGCCAGCAGTAAATCCTTCAGGACTAGCGGGAGCACAGATACGCAGTATTTT
TRBV28	TRBJ2-7	TRBD1	NA	CASRAPGTGYPYEQYF	TGTGCCAGCAGAGCACCCGGGACAGGATATCCCTACGAGCAGTACTTC
TRBV18	TRBJ1-5	TRBD1	NA	CASSLGQGNQPQHF	TGTGCCAGCTCACTCGGACAGGGCAATCAGCCCCAGCATTTT
TRBV7-2	TRBJ2-3	TRBD2	NA	CASSSLAGTDTQYF	TGTGCCAGCAGCTCACTAGCGGGCACAGATACGCAGTATTTT
TRBV11-2	TRBJ2-7	NA	NA	CASSLATYEQYF	TGTGCCAGCAGCTTAGCCACCTACGAGCAGTACTTC
TRBV5-1	TRBJ2-1	TRBD2	once	CASSQGLEEGLNEQFF	TGCGCCAGCAGCCAGGGACTAGAGGAGGGGCTCAATGAGCAGTTCTTC
TRBV30	TRBJ1-5	TRBD1	few	CAWSTIGQGNQPQHF	TGTGCCTGGAGTACCATCGGACAGGGAAATCAGCCCCAGCATTTT
TRBV11-2	TRBJ1-1	TRBD1	NA	CASSPGQGRNTEAFF	TGTGCCAGCAGCCCCGGACAGGGACGGAACACTGAAGCTTTCTTT
TRBV19	TRBJ1-3	TRBD1	NA	CASSIPGQASGNTIYF	TGTGCCAGTAGTATCCCAGGACAGGCCTCTGGAAACACCATATATTTT
TRBV18	TRBJ2-1	TRBD2	NA	CASSPSGLAGTDEQFF	TGTGCCAGCTCACCTTCGGGACTAGCGGGAACCGATGAGCAGTTCTTC
TRBV27	TRBJ2-7	NA	NA	CASSFGRGYEQYF	TGTGCCAGCAGTTTCGGCAGGGGCTACGAGCAGTACTTC
TRBV6-5	TRBJ2-6	NA	NA	CASSYSIGSGANVLTF	TGTGCCAGCAGTTACTCGATCGGCTCTGGGGCCAACGTCCTGACTTTC
TRBV7-3	TRBJ2-3	TRBD2	NA	CASSSLAGGTDTQYF	TGTGCCAGCAGCTCCTTAGCGGGAGGCACAGATACGCAGTATTTT